This T cell receptor (beta chain) was sequenced for a study of cytomegalovirus exposure and HLA in healthy donors. Points from the study as a whole: In vitro work confirmed that three CMV-associated chains recognize CMV antigens.

PCR employed 60 Vbeta and 13 Jbeta primers. Repertoires were generated with immunoSEQ multiplex PCR, while TCRdb's copy carries only in-frame clones and drops some. Of about 160,000 clones in the sample, around 72% were seen once. With regard to this clone: Its antigen is still unknown.

Trimming cost V 8 bases and J 3 bases, with 14 bases left between them. This CDR3 is built from 13 residues. The germline CDR1 and CDR2 sequences are SNHLY and FYNNEI. The rearrangement joins TRBV2 to TRBJ2-7; possibly TRBD1 for D (6 bases). The clonotype originates from a man aged 45 to 65 in good health and CMV-seronegative. Sequencing was done on a sample of PBMCs. CDR3 sequence: CASGRGQNYEQYF. CDR3 in DNA: TGTGCCAGCGGAAGAGGACAGAACTACGAGCAGTACTTC.